Each of the 30 T cell receptor beta chains below was sequenced from the same sample in a study of control samples from healthy donors and cancer patients. Produced via immunoSEQ multiplex PCR; TCRdb's table is partial and in-frame only. In the table there are under 80,000 clones, about 95% of which are singletons. Sequenced input: blood. These TCRs come from a middle-aged woman in good health.

V is TRBV9 and J is TRBJ2-7; 7 bases line up with TRBD1. CDR3 length equals 15 residues. CDR1 is SGDLS, CDR2 YYNGEE, per germline. Losses at the gene ends were 0 bases for V and 2 bases for J; bases not matched to a gene: 5. The CDR3 loop is CASSVGPQGTYEQYF. CDR3 bases: TGTGCCAGCAGCGTAGGCCCACAGGGGACCTACGAGCAGTACTTC. The full variable domain, completed using reference TRBV9 and TRBJ2-7, is DSGVTQTPKHLITATGQRVTLRCSPRSGDLSVYWYQQSLDQGLQFLIQYYNGEERAKGNILERFSAQQFPDLHSELNLSSLELGDSALYFCASSVGPQGTYEQYFGPGTRLTVT.

The rearrangement joins TRBV28 to TRBJ2-3, with D hard to call. V gave up 3 bases and J gave up 4 bases, with 5 bases separating them. The CDR3 spans 12 residues. The V gene's germline CDR1 is MDHEN and CDR2 SYDVKM. CDR3 sequence: CASSFRPDTQYF. CDR3 in DNA: TGTGCCAGCAGTTTCCGACCAGATACGCAGTATTTT.

V usage is TRBV7-2 and J usage is TRBJ1-4, with no clear D. The CDR3 length is 10 residues. The germline gives CDR1 SGHTA, CDR2 FQGNSA. Trimming cost V 9 bases and J 7 bases, with 6 bases left between them. CDR3 residues: CASSGEKLFF. The CDR3 bases are TGTGCCAGTTCCGGTGAAAAACTGTTTTTT.

The chain has TRBV6-6 and TRBJ1-1, with no clear D. This CDR3 spans 13 amino acids. V dropped 6 bases and J dropped 1 base, with 9 bases sitting between them. CDR1 is MNHNY and CDR2 is SVGAGI in the germline V gene (reference sequence). The CDR3, as DNA: TGTGCCAGCAGAGGACCGGAGAACACTGAAGCTTTCTTT. This encodes CASRGPENTEAFF.

V usage is TRBV27 and J usage is TRBJ2-7; TRBD1 or TRBD2 may be the D gene (5 bases each). The V gene's germline CDR1 is MNHEY and CDR2 SMNVEV (reference sequence). V shed 2 bases and J shed 7 bases, with 15 bases lying between them. The CDR3 length is 14 residues. CDR3 DNA sequence: TGTGCCAGCAGTTTAACCGGTACTTGGGGGGAGCAGTACTTC. This gives the protein CASSLTGTWGEQYF.

V usage is TRBV18 and J usage is TRBJ2-1; no firm D call. This CDR3 contains 15 residues. Germline lookup yields CDR1 KGHSH and CDR2 LQKENI. V was clipped by 6 bases and J by 2 bases, with 14 bases between them. The CDR3 is CASSYQNGTYNEQFF. The CDR3 DNA follows: TGTGCCAGCTCTTACCAAAACGGCACCTACAATGAGCAGTTCTTC.

The chain has TRBV10-1 and TRBJ2-1; the D gene is possibly TRBD2 (6 bases). Germline V CDR1 and CDR2: WNHNN, SYGVQD (reference sequence). This CDR3 comprises 13 residues. With 7 bases removed from V and 8 bases from J, the gap between germline ends came to 15 bases. CDR3 amino acids: CASTTTSSDEQFF. The CDR3 DNA follows: TGCGCCAGCACTACGACTAGTTCGGATGAGCAGTTCTTC.

The chain employs TRBV5-6 and TRBJ1-3; D might be TRBD1 (5 bases). The CDR3 length is 12 residues. V was trimmed by 3 bases and J by 8 bases, leaving 9 bases between them. Germline V lookup: CDR1 SGHDT, CDR2 YYEEEE. The CDR3 region is CASSWGEYTIYF. In DNA form, the CDR3 reads TGTGCCAGCAGCTGGGGCGAGTACACCATATATTTT.

The V gene is TRBV2, the J gene TRBJ2-3; D possibly corresponds to TRBD2 (6 bases). The CDR3 has 16 amino acids. Germline V gene sequence: CDR1 SNHLY, CDR2 FYNNEI. The V end lost 1 base, the J end lost 1 base, and 12 bases lay between the germline ends. The CDR3 region is CASSEEWSSGTDTQYF. In DNA, the CDR3 is TGTGCCAGCAGTGAAGAATGGTCTAGCGGCACAGATACGCAGTATTTT.

The chain joins TRBV7-9 to TRBJ2-7, with 11 bases identical to TRBD2. The CDR3 contains 15 residues. Per germline, CDR1 SEHNR and CDR2 FQNEAQ (reference sequence). The V segment lost 5 bases and the J segment 7 bases; nucleotides outside the gene matches: 10. The CDR3 bases are TGTGCCAGCAGCAAAAGTAGCGGGGGGGCGCGTGAGCAGTACTTC. Protein sequence: CASSKSSGGAREQYF.

For the CDR3, the DNA is TGTGCCAGCAGTAACAGGGCTACCGGGGAGCTGTTTTTT. Amino acids: CASSNRATGELFF. The chain is built from TRBV6-5 and TRBJ2-2; weak D call: TRBD1 (6 bases). Germline V gene lookup returns CDR1 MNHEY and CDR2 SVGAGI. This CDR3 region has 13 residues. Trimming pared 5 bases from V and 5 bases from J, leaving 9 bases between.

The V gene is TRBV5-4, the J gene TRBJ2-2; D not resolved. V gave up 3 bases and J gave up 7 bases, with 10 bases separating them. Germline loops: CDR1 SGHNT, CDR2 YYREEE (reference sequence). There are 13 residues in the CDR3. The CDR3 spells CASSSQVLGELFF. The CDR3 nucleotides are TGTGCCAGCAGCTCCCAGGTTCTCGGGGAGCTGTTTTTT.

The chain joins TRBV6-1 to TRBJ2-1; 11 bases line up with TRBD2. CDR3 size: 14 residues. The germline gives CDR1 MNHNS, CDR2 SASEGT. V trimming: 1 base; J trimming: 7 bases; junction bases outside the gene matches: 0. CDR3 region: CASSEGLAGNEQFF. CDR3 sequence (DNA): TGTGCCAGCAGTGAAGGACTAGCGGGAAATGAGCAGTTCTTC.

The chain uses TRBV6-5 and TRBJ2-7; TRBD1 agrees at 8 bases. Trimming took 6 bases from V and 6 from J; bases not matched to a gene: 13. Germline assignment: CDR1 MNHEY and CDR2 SVGAGI. This CDR3 comprises 15 residues. The CDR3 region has the DNA TGTGCCAGCAGGCCCACGCGGGACAGGTTCCCCGAGCAGTACTTC. It yields the protein CASRPTRDRFPEQYF.

The J gene is TRBJ1-2, the V gene TRBV12-3 or TRBV12-4; a weak D match, TRBD1 (5 bases). There are 12 residues in the CDR3. V lost 5 bases and J 6 bases, leaving 10 bases between the germline ends. The CDR3 nucleotides are TGTGCCAGCAGTCCCCCAGGGCATGGCTACACCTTC. Its translation is CASSPPGHGYTF.

The chain carries TRBV6-5 and TRBJ1-5; D gene uncertain. Germline V gene data show CDR1 as MNHEY and CDR2 as SVGAGI. Trimming shortened V by 8 bases and J by 2 bases, and 10 bases separated the two germline ends. The CDR3 runs to 13 residues. CDR3 sequence: CASRWRGNQPQHF. The CDR3 nucleotides are TGTGCCAGCCGATGGAGGGGCAATCAGCCCCAGCATTTT.

CDR3 nucleotides: TGTGCCTGGAGAAAAGGGGGGGTTAACACTGAAGCTTTCTTT. It encodes CAWRKGGVNTEAFF. The V call is TRBV30, the J call TRBJ1-1; tentative D call: TRBD1 (6 bases). The CDR3 contains 14 residues. V was clipped by 3 bases and J by 2 bases, with 13 bases between them. From germline, CDR1 is GTSNPN and CDR2 SVGIG (reference sequence).

The chain's CDR3 is CASNAGPTEAFF. CDR3 in DNA: TGTGCCAGTAACGCAGGGCCCACTGAAGCTTTCTTT. This rearrangement joins TRBV19 to TRBJ1-1; possible D gene TRBD1, 5 bases. CDR1 LNHDA and CDR2 SQIVND come from the germline V gene (reference sequence). The ends were cut back, 7 bases at V and 4 bases at J, with 10 bases in the middle. The CDR3 sequence is 12 residues long.

V gene TRBV7-6 combines with J gene TRBJ2-3, with 11 bases aligning to TRBD2. With V trimmed by 4 bases and J by 2 bases, 11 bases remained unmatched. This CDR3 region has 18 residues. Germline loops: CDR1 SGHVS, CDR2 FNYEAQ. The DNA of the CDR3 is TGTGCCAGCAGCTCCACCCCGACTAGCGGGGCACTCACAGATACGCAGTATTTT. It encodes CASSSTPTSGALTDTQYF. Full variable domain (rest looked up from reference TRBV7-6 and TRBJ2-3): GAGVSQSPRYKVTKRGQDVALRCDPISGHVSLYWYRQALGQGPEFLTYFNYEAQQDKSGLPNDRFSAERPEGSISTLTIQRTEQRDSAMYRCASSSTPTSGALTDTQYFGPGTRLTVL.

The rearrangement uses TRBV6-6 and TRBJ1-5, with D uncertain. This CDR3 has 17 amino acids. The germline V and J ends were trimmed by 5 bases and 0 bases, with 17 bases remaining between them. CDR1 MNHNY and CDR2 SVGAGI come from the germline V gene (reference sequence). This CDR3 is CASSPAADSYSNQPQHF. The CDR3, as DNA: TGTGCCAGCAGTCCGGCAGCAGACTCTTATAGCAATCAGCCCCAGCATTTT.

The V call is TRBV28, the J call TRBJ1-2; a possible D gene is TRBD1 (6 bases). The CDR3 covers 16 residues. CDR1 and CDR2 from the germline V gene are MDHEN and SYDVKM. The germline V and J ends were trimmed by 4 bases and 4 bases, with 19 bases remaining between them. The CDR3 DNA follows: TGTGCCAGCAGTTCACTGGGGGGGGCGTCTTTCTATGGCTACACCTTC. The encoded protein is CASSSLGGASFYGYTF.

The gene calls are TRBV2 and TRBJ2-7; D unresolved. Trimming shortened V by 6 bases and J by 3 bases, and 15 bases separated the two germline ends. CDR1 is SNHLY, CDR2 FYNNEI, per germline. The CDR3 contains 14 residues. In DNA, the CDR3 is TGTGCCAGCAGCAGTGGCGGAGAAGTCTACGAGCAGTACTTC. Its translation is CASSSGGEVYEQYF.

The rearrangement uses TRBV10-3 and TRBJ2-5; the match to TRBD2 covers 8 bases. The V gene's germline CDR1 is ENHRY and CDR2 SYGVKD. This CDR3 is built from 16 residues. V was pared by 0 bases and J by 5 bases, with 8 bases of the junction left unmatched. The CDR3 reads CAISESPQRERETQYF. CDR3 DNA sequence: TGTGCCATCAGTGAGTCCCCCCAGCGGGAGCGGGAGACCCAGTACTTC.

V usage is TRBV4-1 and J usage is TRBJ1-1; D is perhaps TRBD1 (5 bases). CDR1 MGHRA and CDR2 YSYEKL come from the germline V gene. This CDR3 has 15 amino acids. The germline V and J ends were trimmed by 0 bases and 4 bases, with 12 bases remaining between them. CDR3 region: CASSQDGEGITEAFF. The CDR3 nucleotides read TGCGCCAGCAGCCAAGATGGAGAGGGGATCACTGAAGCTTTCTTT.

The V call is TRBV4-1, the J call TRBJ1-5, with 8 positions matching TRBD1. Germline values: CDR1 MGHRA, CDR2 YSYEKL. The CDR3 runs to 16 residues. V was pared by 3 bases and J by 3 bases, with 7 bases of the junction left unmatched. The CDR3 is CASSHGTGGFNQPQHF. DNA for the CDR3: TGCGCCAGCAGCCATGGCACAGGGGGTTTCAATCAGCCCCAGCATTTT.

The rearrangement uses TRBV6-1 and TRBJ1-1, with 7 bases aligning to TRBD1. V was pared by 2 bases and J by 6 bases, with 0 bases of the junction left unmatched. The CDR3 runs 12 residues. Germline V gene lookup returns CDR1 MNHNS and CDR2 SASEGT. CDR3 sequence (DNA): TGTGCCAGCAGTGAAACAGGGGCTGAAGCTTTCTTT. Amino acid sequence: CASSETGAEAFF.

The chain uses TRBV4-3 and TRBJ2-2, with 16 bases matching TRBD2. J gave up 4 bases and V 4 bases, and 6 bases lay outside the gene matches. Germline values: CDR1 LGHNA, CDR2 YSLEER. The length of the CDR3 is 18 residues. Here the CDR3 reads CASSRGTSGGAGTGELFF. The CDR3 DNA reads TGCGCCAGCAGCCGCGGGACTAGCGGGGGGGCGGGCACCGGGGAGCTGTTTTTT.

The V call is TRBV7-3, the J call TRBJ2-1, with no clear D. V dropped 4 bases and J dropped 10 bases, with 14 bases sitting between them. The germline V gene encodes CDR1 SGHTA and CDR2 FQGTGA. This CDR3 has 13 residues. CDR3 residues: CASSSRPLGEQFF. As DNA, the CDR3 is TGTGCCAGCAGCTCCAGACCTCTCGGGGAGCAGTTCTTC. Complete variable domain (other parts from reference TRBV7-3 and TRBJ2-1): GAGVSQTPSNKVTEKGKYVELRCDPISGHTALYWYRQSLGQGPEFLIYFQGTGAADDSGLPNDRFFAVRPEGSVSTLKIQRTERGDSAVYLCASSSRPLGEQFFGPGTRLTVL.

The V call is TRBV9, the J call TRBJ1-1; 9 bases agree with TRBD1. With 0 bases clipped from V and 3 bases from J, the junction kept 3 bases outside the gene matches. The germline CDR1 and CDR2 sequences are SGDLS and YYNGEE. The CDR3 loop spans 15 amino acids. The CDR3, as DNA: TGTGCCAGCAGCGTAGGGTGGGACAGGGACACTGAAGCTTTCTTT. This codes for CASSVGWDRDTEAFF.

V and J are TRBV4-1 and TRBJ1-3; D gene ambiguous. The CDR3 runs to 16 residues. The V and J ends lost 9 bases and 0 bases respectively, with 18 bases between them. Germline V gene data show CDR1 as MGHRA and CDR2 as YSYEKL. The CDR3 protein is CASFDRTGSSGNTIYF. The CDR3 bases are TGCGCCAGTTTCGACCGGACGGGGAGCTCTGGAAACACCATATATTTT.